This T cell receptor beta chain originates from a study of blood T cells in healthy people across ages. Each donor gave about 9.3 milliliters of peripheral blood. In this sample, this clonotype turned up a few times. A J-beta primer mix and a sample-barcoded 5' primer were used in a second PCR of roughly 7 to 12 cycles. TCRdb re-analysed the 5' RACE reads in MiXCR, keeping a single row per CDR3 protein. The profile covers roughly 560,000 distinct CDR3 sequences, with about 24% appearing a single time and just over 8.5% taken by the ten largest. Germline assignment: CDR1 MDHEN and CDR2 SYDVKM. The CDR3 length is 15 residues. With V trimmed by 2 bases and J by 1 base, 1 base remained unmatched. This same sample was also taken into another study, of T cells of mothers and their children.

Input material: blood. The J gene is TRBJ2-2, the V gene TRBV28; 7 bases map to TRBD2. The source of this sequence is a boy aged 5-17 years in good health. The CDR3, as DNA: TGTGCCAGCAGTTTAGGCGGGGGGAACACCGGGGAGCTGTTTTTT. This translates into CASSLGGGNTGELFF.